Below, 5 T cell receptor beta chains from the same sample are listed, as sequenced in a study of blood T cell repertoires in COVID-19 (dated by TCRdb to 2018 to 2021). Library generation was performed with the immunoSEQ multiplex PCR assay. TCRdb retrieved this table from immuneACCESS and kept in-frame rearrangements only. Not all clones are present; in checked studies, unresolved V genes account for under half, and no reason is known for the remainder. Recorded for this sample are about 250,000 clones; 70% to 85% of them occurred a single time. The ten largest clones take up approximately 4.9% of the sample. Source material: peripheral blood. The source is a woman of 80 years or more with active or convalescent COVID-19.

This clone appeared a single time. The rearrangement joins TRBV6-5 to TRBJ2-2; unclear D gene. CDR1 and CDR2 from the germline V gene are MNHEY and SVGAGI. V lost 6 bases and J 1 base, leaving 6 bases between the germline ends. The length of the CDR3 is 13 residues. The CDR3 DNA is TGTGCCAGCAGAGAGGTGAACACCGGGGAGCTGTTTTTT. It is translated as CASREVNTGELFF.

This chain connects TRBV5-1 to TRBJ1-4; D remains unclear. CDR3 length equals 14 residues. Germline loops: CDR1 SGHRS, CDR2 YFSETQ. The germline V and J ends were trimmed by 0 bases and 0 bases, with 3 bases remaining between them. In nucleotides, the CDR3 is TGCGCCAGCAGCTTGGCAACAACTAATGAAAAACTGTTTTTT. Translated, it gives CASSLATTNEKLFF.

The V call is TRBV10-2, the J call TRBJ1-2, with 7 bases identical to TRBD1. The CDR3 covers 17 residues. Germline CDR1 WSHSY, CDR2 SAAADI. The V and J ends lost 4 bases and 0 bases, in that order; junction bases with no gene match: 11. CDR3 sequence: CASSALGTVPTNYGYTF. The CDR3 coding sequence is TGCGCCAGCAGTGCCCTTGGGACAGTTCCAACTAACTATGGCTACACCTTC.

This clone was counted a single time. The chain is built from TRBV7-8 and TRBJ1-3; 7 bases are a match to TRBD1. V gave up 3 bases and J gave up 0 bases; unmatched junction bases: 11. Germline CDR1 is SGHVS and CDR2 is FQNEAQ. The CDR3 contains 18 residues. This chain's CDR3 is CASSFTSAGGPSGNTIYF. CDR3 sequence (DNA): TGTGCCAGCAGCTTTACGTCGGCAGGGGGGCCCTCTGGAAACACCATATATTTT.

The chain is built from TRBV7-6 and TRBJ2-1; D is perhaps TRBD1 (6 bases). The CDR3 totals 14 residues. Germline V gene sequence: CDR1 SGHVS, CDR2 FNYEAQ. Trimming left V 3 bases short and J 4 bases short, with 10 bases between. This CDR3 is CASSFGTNYNEQFF. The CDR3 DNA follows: TGTGCCAGCAGCTTCGGGACAAATTACAATGAGCAGTTCTTC.